The present TCR beta chain was sequenced within a study of shared clonotypes between healthy human individuals. This clone was counted between two and nine times. Its specificity is unknown. Assay used: immunoSEQ multiplex PCR; TCRdb lists only in-frame clones, some missing. The table includes around 100,000 clones, less than 80% detected once. Study outcomes and limitations: Sorted-subset sequencing was shown by rarefaction to be incomplete despite large depth.

V dropped 7 bases and J dropped 2 bases, with 21 bases sitting between them. Germline-derived CDR1 and CDR2 are ENHRY and SYGVKD. This CDR3 has 17 residues. This chain joins TRBV10-3 and TRBJ2-1; weak D call: TRBD1 (6 bases). The source is a man aged 25-40 years in good health. The sample taken for sequencing was memory CD8+ T cells sorted from blood. The subset here: CD45RO+ cells pooled with CCR7-negative TemRA cells. The CDR3, as DNA: TGTGCCATCAAAGGCCAGGGGTCGGAAGTCCCCTACAATGAGCAGTTCTTC. It translates to CAIKGQGSEVPYNEQFF.